The 3 T cell receptor beta chains listed next were all sequenced from one sample in a study of blood T cell repertoires in COVID-19. Clones were read by immunoSEQ multiplex PCR, and TCRdb kept only the in-frame ones, dropping some. Of around 210,000 clones listed, 80% to 90% are singletons. The sample consisted of peripheral blood. Every receptor here comes from a human donor in a cohort sampled during active COVID-19.

The CDR3 sequence is CASRRSSSYEQYF. As DNA, the CDR3 is TGTGCCAGCAGACGCTCCAGCTCCTACGAGCAGTACTTC. The chain is built from TRBV27 and TRBJ2-7; D is ambiguous. CDR1 is MNHEY and CDR2 is SMNVEV in the germline V gene (reference sequence). The ends were cut back, 6 bases at V and 0 bases at J, with 9 bases in the middle. This CDR3 is 13 amino acids long.

The rearrangement joins TRBV5-4 to TRBJ1-6; TRBD1 matches 8 bases. Losses at the gene ends were 2 bases for V and 8 bases for J; bases not matched to a gene: 3. This CDR3 has 14 residues. CDR1 and CDR2 (germline): SGHNT, YYREEE (reference sequence). The CDR3 here is CASSFQGAYSPLHF. The CDR3 bases are TGTGCCAGCAGCTTCCAGGGGGCCTATTCACCCCTCCACTTT.

The V call is TRBV4-1, the J call TRBJ2-7, with a possible D match to TRBD1 (5 bases). The CDR3 is 16 amino acids. Trimming took 1 base from V and 2 from J, leaving 15 bases between them. CDR1 and CDR2 (germline): MGHRA, YSYEKL. In DNA, the CDR3 is TGCGCCAGCAGCCAAGGCCGAAGAGAACAGGCCTACGAGCAGTACTTC. It is translated as CASSQGRREQAYEQYF.